One and the same sample provided the 27 T cell receptor beta chains below, sequenced in a study of quantifying T cell responses using KT2 cells. Study information: TCR alpha and beta constant-region primers primed reverse transcription of RNA.

An oligo carrying a UMI was ligated to the cDNA 3' end. The first PCR ran 3 to 5 cycles with an equimolar RC1.1 and RC1.2 beta primer mix. One entry per CDR3 protein, called by TCRdb with MiXCR from the UMI-ligation and nested PCR reads. Of about 50,000 distinct CDR3 sequences listed, approximately 10% are singletons. Sequencing used PBMCs spiked with cells of the T cell clone KT2. The receptors shown here come from a human donor.

This clonotype was detected a few times. The DNA of the CDR3 is TGTGCCAGCAGCCCCGAACAGAGAGGAGACATACCGTCAACTGAAGCTTTCTTT. Translating gives CASSPEQRGDIPSTEAFF. V usage is TRBV5-4 and J usage is TRBJ1-1; D call uncertain. Germline loops: CDR1 SGHNT, CDR2 YYREEE (reference sequence). This CDR3 region has 18 residues. V lost 4 bases and J lost 5, with 27 bases in between.

CDR3 sequence (DNA): TGTGCCAGCAGCTTATCCAGGGAAGAGACCCAGTACTTC. It is translated as CASSLSREETQYF. The chain combines TRBV7-3 with TRBJ2-5, with D possibly matching TRBD1 (5 bases). There are 13 residues in the CDR3. Trimming left V 2 bases short and J 3 bases short, with 7 bases between. In germline, CDR1 is SGHTA, CDR2 FQGTGA.

The genes are TRBV12-3 or TRBV12-4 and TRBJ1-2, with a tentative D call TRBD1 (6 bases). The CDR3 runs 11 residues. V was pared by 8 bases and J by 5 bases, with 9 bases between. The DNA of the CDR3 is TGTGCCAGCGGGACACTATATGGCTACACCTTC. This encodes CASGTLYGYTF.

The V and J genes are TRBV3-1 and TRBJ1-1, with D uncertain. CDR1 is LGHDT, CDR2 YNNKEL, per germline (reference sequence). With 4 bases removed from V and 1 base from J, the gap between germline ends came to 7 bases. This CDR3 contains 13 residues. CDR3 loop: CASSPRQNTEAFF. The CDR3, as DNA: TGTGCCAGCAGCCCCCGACAGAACACTGAAGCTTTCTTT.

This clonotype was recorded a few times. V gene TRBV7-9 combines with J gene TRBJ1-1; D uncertain. Trimming removed 0 bases at V and 2 bases at J, with 7 bases between. CDR1 is SEHNR, CDR2 FQNEAQ, per germline (reference sequence). This CDR3 contains 14 residues. CDR3 residues: CASSLAQANTEAFF. The DNA of the CDR3 is TGTGCCAGCAGCTTAGCGCAGGCTAACACTGAAGCTTTCTTT.

This clonotype appeared a few times. The chain uses TRBV7-6 and TRBJ1-5; no clear D. The germline V and J ends were trimmed by 0 bases and 3 bases, with 0 bases remaining between them. The CDR3 consists of 12 residues. Germline V CDR1 and CDR2: SGHVS, FNYEAQ. CDR3 in amino acids: CASSLANQPQHF. The CDR3 DNA reads TGTGCCAGCAGCTTAGCCAATCAGCCCCAGCATTTT.

V gene TRBV7-2 combines with J gene TRBJ2-5; TRBD1 agrees at 11 bases. The CDR3 totals 14 residues. Germline CDR1 SGHTA, CDR2 FQGNSA. The junction had 6 bases not matched to a gene; V was cut back by 5 bases and J by 7 bases. CDR3 loop: CASSQGTGGGTQYF. CDR3 sequence (DNA): TGTGCCAGCAGCCAAGGGACAGGGGGTGGGACCCAGTACTTC.

This clonotype was counted at least ten times. This chain uses TRBV7-2 with TRBJ2-5, with TRBD1 matching 8 bases. Germline lookup yields CDR1 SGHTA and CDR2 FQGNSA. Trimming at V came to 5 bases and at J to 6 bases, leaving 8 bases not matched to a gene. The CDR3 contains 14 residues. CDR3 coding DNA: TGTGCCAGCAGCCAGGGACAGGATGGAAAGACCCAGTACTTC. Translation: CASSQGQDGKTQYF. The full variable domain, completed using reference TRBV7-2 and TRBJ2-5, is GAGVSQSPSNKVTEKGKDVELRCDPISGHTALYWYRQSLGQGLEFLIYFQGNSAPDKSGLPSDRFSAERTGGSVSTLTIQRTQQEDSAVYLCASSQGQDGKTQYFGPGTRLLVL.

The CDR3 sequence is CASSSPGPGSKTF. CDR3 DNA sequence: TGTGCCAGCAGTTCCCCGGGCCCAGGGTCTAAGACCTTC. The chain has TRBV6-5 and TRBJ1-2, with TRBD1 as a possible D gene (5 bases). The CDR3 spans 13 residues. Looked up from germline, CDR1 is MNHEY and CDR2 is SVGAGI. V was trimmed by 4 bases and J by 14 bases, leaving 20 bases between them.

The chain uses TRBV12-3 or TRBV12-4 and TRBJ2-7; D is ambiguous. Trimming cost V 7 bases and J 2 bases, with 18 bases left between them. CDR3 length equals 15 residues. CDR3 loop: CASINGRRNPYEQYF. CDR3 bases: TGTGCCAGCATCAACGGTCGCCGAAACCCCTACGAGCAGTACTTC.

This clonotype was seen just once. The chain employs TRBV27 and TRBJ1-4; TRBD1 matches at 8 bases. The CDR3 length is 14 residues. V trimming: 5 bases; J trimming: 8 bases; junction bases outside the gene matches: 7. Germline V gives CDR1 MNHEY, CDR2 SMNVEV (reference sequence). CDR3 bases: TGTGCCAGCAGTCACAGGGGGAGTGGGGAAAAACTGTTTTTT. It specifies CASSHRGSGEKLFF.

The V call is TRBV12-3 or TRBV12-4, the J call TRBJ1-1; 7 nucleotides match TRBD1. V gave up 8 bases and J gave up 0 bases; unmatched junction bases: 3. This CDR3 spans 13 amino acids. The CDR3 DNA reads as TGTGCCAGCGCCGGGACAGTGAACACTGAAGCTTTCTTT. It translates to CASAGTVNTEAFF.

This clonotype was found a few times. The V call is TRBV4-3, the J call TRBJ2-1; D is unclear. Germline V gene lookup returns CDR1 LGHNA and CDR2 YSLEER. This CDR3 is 16 amino acids long. The V gene lost 0 bases and the J gene lost 4 bases, with 13 bases spanning the gap. The CDR3, as DNA: TGCGCCAGCAGCCAAGATTGGTCTCAGGAATACAATGAGCAGTTCTTC. Its translation is CASSQDWSQEYNEQFF.

V usage is TRBV6-6 and J usage is TRBJ2-7; 10 bases are shared with TRBD1. V lost 4 bases to trimming and J lost 7 bases; unmatched junction nucleotides: 13. Looked up from germline, CDR1 is MNHNY and CDR2 is SVGAGI (reference sequence). CDR3 length: 16 residues. The CDR3 sequence: CASSSDYPGQGLEQYF. CDR3 nucleotides: TGTGCCAGCAGTTCCGACTATCCGGGACAGGGGCTTGAGCAGTACTTC.

In this sample, this clonotype turned up many times. The chain joins TRBV4-3 to TRBJ1-6; the D is unclear. The CDR3 extends over 14 amino acids. V was pared by 1 base and J by 6 bases, with 7 bases between. The germline V gene has CDR1 LGHNA and CDR2 YSLEER. In DNA form, the CDR3 reads TGCGCCAGCAGCCAAGTAGGAGTTAATTCACCCCTCCACTTT. Its protein is CASSQVGVNSPLHF.

This clonotype was seen only a few times. This chain joins TRBV5-4 and TRBJ2-5, with D maybe TRBD2 (6 bases). Between the trimmed V and J ends, which lost 0 bases and 7 bases, there was a span of 13 bases. The CDR3 is 14 residues long. Germline V gives CDR1 SGHNT, CDR2 YYREEE (reference sequence). This CDR3 is CASSLEWAEGTQYF. CDR3 DNA sequence: TGTGCCAGCAGCTTGGAATGGGCGGAGGGGACCCAGTACTTC.

This chain links TRBV12-5 with TRBJ1-5; D unresolved. Germline assignment: CDR1 LGHNT and CDR2 FRNRAP. Trimming took 5 bases from V and 7 from J, leaving 9 bases between them. The CDR3 spans 12 residues. DNA of the CDR3: TGTGCTAGTGGTGCGGGTGACCAGCCCCAGCATTTT. Amino acid sequence: CASGAGDQPQHF. The whole variable domain, remainder taken from reference TRBV12-5 and TRBJ1-5, is DARVTQTPRHKVTEMGQEVTMRCQPILGHNTVFWYRQTMMQGLELLAYFRNRAPLDDSGMPKDRFSAEMPDATLATLKIQPSEPRDSAVYFCASGAGDQPQHFGDGTRLSIL.

This clonotype was seen many times. This chain's CDR3 is CASYRGLGYGYTF. CDR3 DNA sequence: TGTGCCAGTTACAGGGGATTGGGCTATGGCTACACCTTC. The gene calls are TRBV19 and TRBJ1-2; TRBD1 matches 7 bases. Germline V gives CDR1 LNHDA, CDR2 SQIVND (reference sequence). V lost 8 bases and J lost 4; bases outside the gene matches: 7. The CDR3 has 13 residues. The full variable domain, in which reference TRBV19 and TRBJ1-2 provide the parts outside the CDR3, is DGGITQSPKYLFRKEGQNVTLSCEQNLNHDAMYWYRQDPGQGLRLIYYSQIVNDFQKGDIAEGYSVSREKKESFPLTVTSAQKNPTAFYLCASYRGLGYGYTFGSGTRLTVV.

The chain joins TRBV6-2 or TRBV6-3 to TRBJ2-5; D unclear. There are 13 residues in the CDR3. The germline V gene has CDR1 MNHEY and CDR2 SVGEGT. The ends were cut back, 0 bases at V and 1 base at J, with 3 bases in the middle. CDR3: CASSYSAQETQYF. For the CDR3, the DNA is TGTGCCAGCAGTTACTCAGCCCAAGAGACCCAGTACTTC.

This chain connects TRBV14 to TRBJ2-2, with 9 bases lining up with TRBD2. V dropped 5 bases and J dropped 4; count of bases not matched to a gene: 5. Germline V gene sequence: CDR1 SGHDN, CDR2 FVKESK. The CDR3 is made up of 15 amino acids. CDR3 sequence (DNA): TGTGCCAGCAGCTCGAGCGGGAGGCCCACCGGGGAGCTGTTTTTT. Its protein is CASSSSGRPTGELFF.

J is TRBJ2-3 and V is TRBV28; a weak D match, TRBD1 (6 bases). From germline, CDR1 is MDHEN and CDR2 SYDVKM. V was cut by 5 bases and J by 6 bases, with 21 bases left in between. The CDR3 covers 16 residues. The CDR3 region has the DNA TGTGCCAGCAGTCCGCCGGGACACCCCCTCAGGGATACGCAGTATTTT. This gives the protein CASSPPGHPLRDTQYF.

This clonotype was seen a few times. This chain uses TRBV12-3 or TRBV12-4 with TRBJ2-3; TRBD2 matches at 10 bases. Unmatched junction bases numbered 6, after V lost 7 bases and J lost 2 bases. The CDR3 has 15 residues. The DNA of the CDR3 is TGTGCCAGCATATTAGCGGGGGGACTCACAGATACGCAGTATTTT. Its protein product is CASILAGGLTDTQYF.

This clonotype has a handful of counts. The gene calls are TRBV12-3 or TRBV12-4 and TRBJ2-7; D might be TRBD2 (5 bases). The length of the CDR3 is 17 residues. Trimming took off 0 bases at V and 7 bases at J, with 22 bases between the two ends. CDR3 sequence: CASSLAPPGGPSWEQYF. For the CDR3, the DNA is TGTGCCAGCAGTTTAGCCCCCCCAGGCGGGCCCTCCTGGGAGCAGTACTTC.

The chain uses TRBV4-1 and TRBJ2-7, with 7 bases lining up with TRBD2. Germline CDR1 and CDR2: MGHRA and YSYEKL. The V gene end was trimmed by 2 bases and the J gene end by 5 bases; junction bases not matched to a gene: 9. CDR3 length: 15 amino acids. In nucleotides, the CDR3 is TGCGCCAGCAGCCAATGGGGGGGACCTAGCGACGAGCAGTACTTC. Translated: CASSQWGGPSDEQYF.

The chain combines TRBV12-3 or TRBV12-4 with TRBJ1-1, with D perhaps matching TRBD1 (6 bases). The V gene lost 7 bases and the J gene lost 1 base, with 10 bases spanning the gap. The CDR3 totals 13 residues. The CDR3 here is CASKGGGNTEAFF. CDR3 in DNA: TGTGCCAGCAAGGGAGGGGGGAACACTGAAGCTTTCTTT.

J is TRBJ2-3 and V is TRBV20-1; a possible D gene is TRBD1 (5 bases). The CDR3 sequence is 12 residues long. Trimming stripped 6 bases from V and 0 bases from J, with 7 bases between. Germline V gene lookup returns CDR1 DFQATT and CDR2 SNEGSKA (reference sequence). The CDR3, as DNA: TGCAGTGCCCACAGGAGCACAGATACGCAGTATTTT. Encoded protein: CSAHRSTDTQYF.

This chain connects TRBV7-2 to TRBJ1-6; no reliable D call. The germline V and J ends were trimmed by 5 bases and 3 bases, with 17 bases remaining between them. The CDR3 loop spans 17 amino acids. CDR1 and CDR2 (germline): SGHTA, FQGNSA. The CDR3 nucleotides are TGTGCCAGCAGCCTGTACGGGAGCCAGGTCTATAATTCACCCCTCCACTTT. It is translated as CASSLYGSQVYNSPLHF.